The source of this TCR beta chain is a study of OX40 agonist ivuxolimab in advanced cancers. Study summary: Participants, around 80% male, averaged around 64 years of age, ranging from roughly 20 to 85.

CDR1 is MNHNY, CDR2 SVGAGI, per germline (reference sequence). The CDR3 runs 14 residues. With 4 bases clipped from V and 4 bases from J, the junction kept 5 bases outside the gene matches. A history of autoimmune disease or systemic immunosuppression excluded patients. Measured with immunoSEQ multiplex PCR; TCRdb has only the in-frame clones, and not every one. Of about 59,000 clones in the sample, around 87% are singletons; the top ten hold about 5.6%. This rearrangement joins TRBV6-6 to TRBJ1-2; 8 bases are a match to TRBD1. This receptor was taken from an adult with an advanced solid tumor such as melanoma, head and neck, liver or kidney cancer. The source was CD4+ or CD8+ T cells sorted from blood, collected in a trial of the OX40 agonist ivuxolimab. CDR3 amino acids: CASSSDRGVYGYTF. DNA for the CDR3: TGTGCCAGCAGTTCCGACAGGGGTGTCTATGGCTACACCTTC.